This T cell receptor (beta chain) was sequenced for a study of blood T cell repertoires in COVID-19. At the level of the study: Researchers got acute and convalescent COVID-19 samples from the United States, Italy and Spain. T cells, B-cell-depleted T cells, or PBMCs supplied cDNA or gDNA.

The CDR3 has 13 residues. V lost 3 bases, J lost 8 bases, and 13 bases lay in between. In the original workflow: From reference gene primer amplification, estimates of nucleated cell counts were derived. Sequenced by immunoSEQ multiplex PCR; TCRdb stores in-frame clones only, minus some. That table is the source of V, J and clone size, and D and trimming were worked out from the DNA. The sample gives 150,000 or so clones, approximately 90% of which show up once; about 2% is in the top ten. Sequencing was done on a sample of peripheral blood. This TCR derives from a man younger than 35 with acute or convalescent COVID-19. This rearrangement joins TRBV12-3 or TRBV12-4 to TRBJ1-2; D is undetermined. The CDR3 DNA reads as TGTGCCAGCAGTTTTGAGGGCCTCCGGGGCTACACCTTC. This codes for CASSFEGLRGYTF.